This note documents a single T cell receptor beta chain sequence. The antigen remains undetermined. CD45RO negativity and positive selection for CCR7 defined naive CD8 cells, a population that excluded terminally differentiated effector memory CD45RA+ cells. The data belong to a study of shared clonotypes between healthy human individuals. This table comes from immunoSEQ multiplex PCR, and its TCRdb copy is limited to in-frame clones, with some not included. The table includes about 680,000 clones, 92% detected once. The V end lost 0 bases, the J end lost 6 bases, and 6 bases lay between the germline ends. The CDR3 is made up of 12 amino acids. Germline V gene lookup returns CDR1 SGHTS and CDR2 YDEGEE. Whole-study findings and limits: Rarefaction demonstrated incomplete sorted-subset sequencing despite large depth. A generally larger estimated richness was seen in naive subsets than in memory subsets.

This TCR was recovered from a man aged 30-40 years in good health. The material sequenced was naive CD8+ T cells sorted from blood. J is TRBJ1-1 and V is TRBV5-8; D unresolved. The CDR3 here is CASSLGRAEAFF. CDR3 bases: TGTGCCAGCAGCTTGGGTCGCGCTGAAGCTTTCTTT.